What follows describes a single TCR beta chain. Its antigen remains unknown. Between the trimmed V and J ends, which lost 3 bases and 4 bases, there was a span of 15 bases. The CDR3 has 15 amino acids. Looked up from germline, CDR1 is SGHTA and CDR2 is FQGNSA. Healthy people donating bone marrow made up the donors. The sample belongs to a study of cytomegalovirus exposure and HLA in healthy donors. Study background: Early released data had about 80 million unique TCRs, all coming from HLA-typed donors.

Study-wide results and limits: Whilst most TCR sequences proved rare, a subset of public TCRs occurred across many donors. An apparent linkage of common viral pathogens to several of the most significant clusters emerged in a later analysis.

60 Vbeta and 13 Jbeta primers were used in PCR. The table came from immunoSEQ multiplex PCR; TCRdb's copy has only in-frame clones and leaves some out. The data show about 160,000 clones, approximately 80% seen once. This rearrangement joins TRBV7-2 to TRBJ1-1, with TRBD1 as a possible D gene (5 bases). The sample comprised PBMCs. The clonotype originates from a man younger than 30 in good health and CMV-seropositive. The CDR3 region is CASSLGFRGLTEAFF. CDR3 bases: TGTGCCAGCAGCTTGGGGTTTAGGGGACTCACTGAAGCTTTCTTT.